The subject of this entry is one T cell receptor beta chain. The repertoire was sequenced with immunoSEQ multiplex PCR; TCRdb's copy has only in-frame clones and lacks some. Of 20,000 to 25,000 clones in the sample, almost 85% were seen once. The data were obtained in a study of sequential checkpoint blockade in melanoma. The treatment denotes: randomized to nivolumab then ipilimumab (arm A) or the reverse (arm B). The sample here was CD8+ T cells sorted from blood (inferred from file names), taken from a patient given nivolumab and ipilimumab in sequence. This TCR was recovered from a human donor with melanoma.

The CDR3 DNA follows: TGTGCCAGCAGCCAACAGACAGTCCCCGAGCAGTTCTTC. This translates into CASSQQTVPEQFF. The chain is built from TRBV14 and TRBJ2-1; TRBD1 might be the D (5 bases). CDR1 is SGHDN, CDR2 FVKESK, per germline. The V and J ends lost 2 bases and 10 bases respectively, with 12 bases between them. The CDR3 spans 13 residues.